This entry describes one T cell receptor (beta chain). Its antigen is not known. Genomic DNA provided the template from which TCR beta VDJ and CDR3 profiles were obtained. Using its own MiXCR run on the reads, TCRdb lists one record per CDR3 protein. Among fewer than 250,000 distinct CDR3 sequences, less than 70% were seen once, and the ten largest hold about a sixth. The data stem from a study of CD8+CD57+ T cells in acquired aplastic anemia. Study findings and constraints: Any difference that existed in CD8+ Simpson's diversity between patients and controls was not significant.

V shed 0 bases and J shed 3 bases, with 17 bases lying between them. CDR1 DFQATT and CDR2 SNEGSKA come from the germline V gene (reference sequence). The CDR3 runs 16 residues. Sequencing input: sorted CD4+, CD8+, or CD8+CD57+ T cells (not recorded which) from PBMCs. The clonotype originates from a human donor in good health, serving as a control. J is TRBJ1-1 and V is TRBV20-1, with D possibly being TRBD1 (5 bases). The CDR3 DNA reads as TGCAGTGCTAGAGATGTGACAGCCCGGGAGCACACTGAAGCTTTCTTT. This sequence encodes CSARDVTAREHTEAFF.